These 7 T cell receptor beta chains came from one sample sequenced in a study of T-cell memory formation after mild COVID-19. TCRdb re-derived calls from the 5' RACE reads in MiXCR, one entry per CDR3 protein. The sample holds roughly 180,000 distinct CDR3 sequences, about 9.9% seen once. Material for sequencing was PBMCs or a T cell subset sorted from them (not recorded which). The receptors here all came from a man between 18 and 29 years old who had mild COVID-19 (a few samples of this study predate the infection). Cell type and time point are not known.

This clonotype was seen ten or more times. The J gene is TRBJ1-5, the V gene TRBV29-1; 8 bases are shared with TRBD1. This CDR3 contains 12 residues. Per germline, CDR1 SQVTM and CDR2 ANQGSEA. With 6 bases clipped from V and 2 bases from J, the junction kept 0 bases outside the gene matches. CDR3 nucleotides: TGCAGCGTGGGACAGGGCAATCAGCCCCAGCATTTT. Protein product: CSVGQGNQPQHF.

This clonotype showed up just a few times. The chain is built from TRBV21-1 and TRBJ1-2; the DNA was not compared with TRBD1, the D call given in the table. TRBV21-1 is an annotated pseudogene. There are 20 residues in the CDR3. The chain's CDR3 is CASSAPGQGCRAGSNYGYTF. The CDR3 DNA reads as TGTGCCAGCAGCGCACCGGGACAGGGCTGTCGCGCGGGATCTAACTATGGCTACACCTTC.

A remark on this clonotype: One end of the junction varies from germline; a read error may be responsible. The gene calls are TRBV12-3 or TRBV12-4 and TRBJ1-5; D call uncertain. The CDR3 runs 12 residues. The CDR3 DNA follows: TGTGACAGCAGCCTCCTGAGGCAGCCCCAGCATTTT. It yields the protein CDSSLLRQPQHF.

In this sample, this clonotype turned up many times. The J gene is TRBJ2-7, the V gene TRBV29-1; a weak D match, TRBD1 (5 bases). In germline, CDR1 is SQVTM, CDR2 ANQGSEA. Trimming cost V 7 bases and J 0 bases, with 13 bases left between them. This CDR3 is 13 amino acids long. The CDR3 loop reads CSAQDNFSYEQYF. The CDR3 nucleotides are TGCAGCGCCCAGGACAATTTCTCCTACGAGCAGTACTTC.

This rearrangement joins TRBV11-2 to TRBJ2-2; D not resolved. The CDR3 covers 15 residues. V was shortened by 7 bases and J by 0 bases, with 12 bases between the two germline ends. Germline V gene sequence: CDR1 SGHAT, CDR2 FQNNGV. Here the CDR3 DNA reads TGTGCCAGCACCCTGGGTGGCGCGAACACCGGGGAGCTGTTTTTT. Its protein is CASTLGGANTGELFF.

This clonotype was seen more than once but under ten times. The chain couples TRBV5-6 to TRBJ2-1; D gene ambiguous. Trimming left V 1 base short and J 6 bases short, with 5 bases between. Germline loops: CDR1 SGHDT, CDR2 YYEEEE. The CDR3 has 12 residues. The CDR3 DNA reads as TGTGCCAGCAGCTTGCGCCCCAATGAGCAGTTCTTC. Translation: CASSLRPNEQFF.

The chain couples TRBV10-3 to TRBJ2-5; possibly TRBD1 for D (6 bases). The CDR3 is 14 amino acids. Trimming took off 3 bases at V and 1 base at J, with 9 bases between the two ends. CDR1 and CDR2 from the germline V gene are ENHRY and SYGVKD. The CDR3 DNA reads TGTGCCATCAGTGAACAGGGAAGCCAAGAGACCCAGTACTTC. This translates into CAISEQGSQETQYF.